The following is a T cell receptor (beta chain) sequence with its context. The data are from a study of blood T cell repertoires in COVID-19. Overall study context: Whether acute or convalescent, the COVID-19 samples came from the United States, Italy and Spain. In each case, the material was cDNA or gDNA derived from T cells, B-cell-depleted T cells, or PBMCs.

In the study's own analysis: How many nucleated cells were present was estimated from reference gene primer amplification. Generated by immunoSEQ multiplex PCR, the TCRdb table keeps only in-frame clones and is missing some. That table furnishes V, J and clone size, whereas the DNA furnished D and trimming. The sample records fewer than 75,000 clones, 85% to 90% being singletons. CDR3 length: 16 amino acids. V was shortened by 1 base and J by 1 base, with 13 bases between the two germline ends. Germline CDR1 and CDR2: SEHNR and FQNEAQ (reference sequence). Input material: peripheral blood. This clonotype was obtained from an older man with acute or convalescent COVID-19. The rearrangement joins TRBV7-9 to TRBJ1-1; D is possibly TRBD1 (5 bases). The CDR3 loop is CASSLGIGQGNTEAFF. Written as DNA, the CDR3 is TGTGCCAGCAGCTTAGGAATCGGGCAGGGGAACACTGAAGCTTTCTTT.